This record concerns one TCR beta chain sequence. The protocol was immunoSEQ multiplex PCR, while the TCRdb copy is restricted to in-frame clones and leaves out a portion. The sample carries about 480,000 clones, more than 75% recorded once. Self-reported history from a screening survey and questionnaire set each donor's cohort. Recovery meant two consecutive negative NP/OP PCR tests, professional clearance, or resolved symptoms. The entry originates in a study of blood T cell repertoires in COVID-19. Study summary: The United States, Italy and Spain supplied acute and convalescent COVID-19 samples. The cDNA or gDNA used as material had been derived from T cells, B-cell-depleted T cells, or PBMCs.

Germline V gene sequence: CDR1 SGHTA, CDR2 FQGNSA. Germline trimming cut 1 base from V and 5 bases from J; bases unmatched to any gene: 13. The CDR3 has 17 residues. V usage is TRBV7-2 and J usage is TRBJ2-7; 8 nucleotides align to TRBD2. The TCR sequence derives from a woman between 40 and 55 years old who had recovered from COVID-19. Sequences were obtained from PBMCs or T cells enriched from blood (not recorded which). CDR3 in amino acids: CASSLDRPGTRIHEQYF. CDR3 coding DNA: TGTGCCAGCAGCTTAGACAGACCCGGGACTAGAATTCACGAGCAGTACTTC. Complete variable domain (other parts from reference TRBV7-2 and TRBJ2-7): GAGVSQSPSNKVTEKGKDVELRCDPISGHTALYWYRQSLGQGLEFLIYFQGNSAPDKSGLPSDRFSAERTGGSVSTLTIQRTQQEDSAVYLCASSLDRPGTRIHEQYFGPGTRLTVT.